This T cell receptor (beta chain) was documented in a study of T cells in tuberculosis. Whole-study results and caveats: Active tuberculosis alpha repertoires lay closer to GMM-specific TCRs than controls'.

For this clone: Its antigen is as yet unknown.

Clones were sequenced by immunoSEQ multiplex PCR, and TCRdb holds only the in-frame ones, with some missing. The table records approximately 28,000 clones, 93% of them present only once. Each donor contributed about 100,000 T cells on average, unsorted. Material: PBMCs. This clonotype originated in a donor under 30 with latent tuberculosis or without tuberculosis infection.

The chain's CDR3 is CASSADRDRPYNEQFF. The DNA for the CDR3 is TGTGCCAGCAGCGCCGACCGGGACAGACCCTACAATGAGCAGTTCTTC. The chain has TRBV7-8 and TRBJ2-1; 7 positions match TRBD1. With V trimmed by 5 bases and J by 2 bases, 9 bases remained unmatched. The CDR3 is 16 residues long. The germline V gene encodes CDR1 SGHVS and CDR2 FQNEAQ.